This T cell receptor (beta chain) comes out of a study of T-cell memory formation after mild COVID-19. The junction had 10 bases not matched to a gene; V was cut back by 4 bases and J by 5 bases. This CDR3 has 15 amino acids. Germline V CDR1 and CDR2: SGHRS, YFSETQ. Employing constant-segment primers, 5'RACE generated TCR alpha and TCR beta cDNA libraries bearing sample barcodes and UMIs. TCRdb fed the 5' RACE reads into MiXCR, producing one record per CDR3 protein. The repertoire has over 250,000 distinct CDR3 sequences, about a sixth of them found once; the top ten carry about a fifth. This chain uses TRBV5-1 with TRBJ2-7; 9 nucleotides line up with TRBD1. Sequenced: PBMCs or a T cell subset sorted from them (not recorded which). The clonotype comes from a man aged 18 to 30 who had mild COVID-19 (a few samples of this study predate the infection). Cell type and time point are not known. The DNA of the CDR3 is TGCGCCAGCAGCCCAACAGGGGGCCAAGGCAACGAGCAGTACTTC. Its protein product is CASSPTGGQGNEQYF.